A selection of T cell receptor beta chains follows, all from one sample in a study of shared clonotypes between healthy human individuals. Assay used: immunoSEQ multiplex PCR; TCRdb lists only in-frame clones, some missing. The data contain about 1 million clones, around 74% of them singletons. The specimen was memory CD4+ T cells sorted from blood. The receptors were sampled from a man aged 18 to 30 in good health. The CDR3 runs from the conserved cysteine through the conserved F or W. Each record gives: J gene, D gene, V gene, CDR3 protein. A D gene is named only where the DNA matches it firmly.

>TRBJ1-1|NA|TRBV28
CASSSAGLGTEAFF
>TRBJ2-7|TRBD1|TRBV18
CASSPWDRVLNEQYF
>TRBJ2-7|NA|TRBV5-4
CASSLDGYEQYF
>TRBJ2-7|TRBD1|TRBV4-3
CASSGTWTGSSYEQYF
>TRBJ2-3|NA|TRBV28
CASSSGGLNTDTQYF
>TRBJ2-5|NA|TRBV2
CASSDQGSWETQYF
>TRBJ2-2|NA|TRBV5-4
CASSFMGAARTGELFF
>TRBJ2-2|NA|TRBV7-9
CASSLSATGELFF
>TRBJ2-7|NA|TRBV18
CASSPRVGSSYEQYF
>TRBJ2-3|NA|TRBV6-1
CASGGRIDTQYF
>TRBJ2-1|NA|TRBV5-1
CASSLEGAQFF
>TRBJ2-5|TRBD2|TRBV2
CASSGLAGLRETQYF
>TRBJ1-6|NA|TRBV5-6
CASSLVSANSPLHF
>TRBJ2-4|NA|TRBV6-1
CASRLSTGAKNIQYF
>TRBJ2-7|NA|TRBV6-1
CASSERNYEQYF
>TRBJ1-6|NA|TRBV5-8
CASSLDRQSPLHF